What follows are 4 T cell receptor beta chains derived from one specimen sequenced in a study of beta chain features in type 1 diabetes. Notes on the study in general: TCRB CDR3s from Type 1 diabetes patients were moderately but significantly shorter in all four CD4+ subsets.

Their cognate antigens are unknown. Every bit of the isolated RNA underwent reverse transcription, so sequencing read expressed TCRB transcripts. Some clones are missing from TCRdb's copy, which holds only in-frame ones; the method was immunoSEQ multiplex PCR. The table lists about 150,000 clones, 10% of them singletons. Sequencing was performed on central memory CD4+ T cells from blood. These receptors were taken from a man aged 25 to 40 with type 1 diabetes.

This clone has more than one count but fewer than ten. This chain joins TRBV7-9 and TRBJ2-7; perhaps TRBD1 as D (5 bases). Germline V CDR1 and CDR2: SEHNR, FQNEAQ (reference sequence). The CDR3 totals 14 residues. V lost 5 bases and J 2 bases, leaving 13 bases between the germline ends. CDR3 DNA: TGTGCCAGCAGCCGCCAGGGTTCCACCTACGAGCAGTACTTC. Translated, it gives CASSRQGSTYEQYF.

This chain links TRBV5-4 with TRBJ2-1, with 11 bases fitting TRBD2. The CDR3 covers 15 residues. Germline V gene sequence: CDR1 SGHNT, CDR2 YYREEE (reference sequence). V trimming: 3 bases; J trimming: 7 bases; junction bases outside the gene matches: 6. CDR3 bases: TGTGCCAGCAGCTCACTAGCGGGAGAATGGAATGAGCAGTTCTTC. It is translated as CASSSLAGEWNEQFF. Full variable domain (rest looked up from reference TRBV5-4 and TRBJ2-1): ETGVTQSPTHLIKTRGQQVTLRCSSQSGHNTVSWYQQALGQGPQFIFQYYREEENGRGNFPPRFSGLQFPNYSSELNVNALELDDSALYLCASSSLAGEWNEQFFGPGTRLTVL.

This clone was counted between two and nine times. The V gene is TRBV5-6, the J gene TRBJ1-4; the D gene is possibly TRBD1 (6 bases). The ends were cut back, 4 bases at V and 0 bases at J, with 19 bases in the middle. The CDR3 extends over 18 amino acids. From germline, CDR1 is SGHDT and CDR2 YYEEEE. CDR3: CASSPLHVDSATNEKLFF. For the CDR3, the DNA is TGTGCCAGCAGCCCACTACACGTGGACAGCGCAACTAATGAAAAACTGTTTTTT.

This clone came up a few times. The chain couples TRBV27 to TRBJ2-3; D is perhaps TRBD2 (6 bases). Germline V gives CDR1 MNHEY, CDR2 SMNVEV (reference sequence). V lost 2 bases, J lost 4 bases, and 13 bases lay in between. CDR3 length equals 15 residues. This CDR3 reads CASSLRGGIADTQYF. In DNA form, the CDR3 reads TGTGCCAGCAGTTTAAGGGGCGGGATAGCAGATACGCAGTATTTT.